This T cell receptor beta chain stems from a study of cytomegalovirus exposure and HLA in healthy donors. Across the study: From some 180 million T cells, an earlier analysis saw roughly 100 million unique TCR beta sequences. The early release's HLA-typed donors yielded approximately 82 million unique TCRs. General observations from the study: Exclusion applied to some V segments, including TRBV6-2 and TRBV6-3, as they were indistinguishable.

A multiplex PCR was run with 60 Vbeta primers and 13 Jbeta primers. Repertoires were generated with immunoSEQ multiplex PCR, while TCRdb's copy carries only in-frame clones and drops some. Its listing shows tens of thousands of clones. The CDR3 consists of 13 residues. J gave up 11 bases and V 5 bases, and 10 bases lay outside the gene matches. In germline, CDR1 is SEHNR, CDR2 FQNEAQ (reference sequence). Points on this clone: The antigen remains undetermined.

The rearrangement joins TRBV7-9 to TRBJ1-1; 8 bases match TRBD1. The sequenced sample was PBMCs. The sequence was obtained from a female donor in good health and CMV-seronegative. The chain's CDR3 is CASSAIQGAWAFF. The CDR3 region has the DNA TGTGCCAGCAGCGCTATTCAGGGGGCTTGGGCTTTCTTT.